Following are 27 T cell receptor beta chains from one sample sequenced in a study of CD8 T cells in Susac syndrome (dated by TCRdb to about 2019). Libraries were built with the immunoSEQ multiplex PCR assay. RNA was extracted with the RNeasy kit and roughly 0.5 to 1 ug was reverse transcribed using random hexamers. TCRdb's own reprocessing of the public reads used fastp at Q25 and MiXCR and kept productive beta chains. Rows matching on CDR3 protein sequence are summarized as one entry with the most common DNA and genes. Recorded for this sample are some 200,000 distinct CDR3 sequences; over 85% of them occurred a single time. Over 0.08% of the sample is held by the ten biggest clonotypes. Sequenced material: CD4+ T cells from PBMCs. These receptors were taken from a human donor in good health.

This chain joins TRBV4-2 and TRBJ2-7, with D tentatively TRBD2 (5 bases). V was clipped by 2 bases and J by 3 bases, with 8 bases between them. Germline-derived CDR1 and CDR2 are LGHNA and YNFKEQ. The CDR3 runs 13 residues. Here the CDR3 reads CASSQLEDYEQYF. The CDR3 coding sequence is TGTGCCAGCAGCCAACTGGAGGACTACGAGCAGTACTTC.

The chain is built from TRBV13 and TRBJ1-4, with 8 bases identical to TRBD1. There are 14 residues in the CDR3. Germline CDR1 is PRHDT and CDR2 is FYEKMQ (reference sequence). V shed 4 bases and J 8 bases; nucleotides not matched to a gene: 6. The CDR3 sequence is CASSSRTGQEKLFF. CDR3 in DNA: TGTGCCAGCAGCTCCAGGACAGGGCAGGAAAAACTGTTTTTT.

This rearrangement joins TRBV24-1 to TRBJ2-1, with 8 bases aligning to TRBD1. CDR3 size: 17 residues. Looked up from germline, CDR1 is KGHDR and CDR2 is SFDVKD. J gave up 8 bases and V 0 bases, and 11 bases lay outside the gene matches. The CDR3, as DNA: TGTGCCACCAGTGATTTGACCTCCGGGACAGGTTCCCATGAGCAGTTCTTC. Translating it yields CATSDLTSGTGSHEQFF.

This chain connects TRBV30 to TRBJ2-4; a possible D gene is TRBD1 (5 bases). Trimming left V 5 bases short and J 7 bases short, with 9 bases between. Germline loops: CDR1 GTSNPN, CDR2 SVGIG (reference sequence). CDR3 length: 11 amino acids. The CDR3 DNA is TGTGCCTGGGACAGTCGGAACATTCAGTACTTC. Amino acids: CAWDSRNIQYF.

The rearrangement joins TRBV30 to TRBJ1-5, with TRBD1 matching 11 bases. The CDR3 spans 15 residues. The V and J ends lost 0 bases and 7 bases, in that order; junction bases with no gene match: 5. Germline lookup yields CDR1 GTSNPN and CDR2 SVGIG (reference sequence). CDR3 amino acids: CAWSVLGTGGQPQHF. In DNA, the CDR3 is TGTGCCTGGAGTGTACTAGGGACAGGGGGGCAGCCCCAGCATTTT.

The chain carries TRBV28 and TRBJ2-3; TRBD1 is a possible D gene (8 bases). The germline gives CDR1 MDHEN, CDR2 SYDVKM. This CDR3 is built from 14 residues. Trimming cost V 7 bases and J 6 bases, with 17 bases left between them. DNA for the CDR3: TGTGCCAGCATGGAAGGGGGGGACAGGGATACGCAGTATTTT. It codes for CASMEGGDRDTQYF.

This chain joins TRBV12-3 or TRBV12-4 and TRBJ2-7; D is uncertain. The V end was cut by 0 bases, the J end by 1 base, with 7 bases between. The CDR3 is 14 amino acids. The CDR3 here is CASSLAGESYEQYF. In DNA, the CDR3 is TGTGCCAGCAGTTTAGCGGGTGAATCCTACGAGCAGTACTTC.

The CDR3 DNA follows: TGTGCCAGCAGCTTGCCCCACAGGGGGCAGGAGACCCAGTACTTC. This translates into CASSLPHRGQETQYF. The rearrangement uses TRBV5-6 and TRBJ2-5; 9 nucleotides align to TRBD1. The germline gives CDR1 SGHDT, CDR2 YYEEEE. The CDR3 spans 15 residues. V shed 1 base and J 5 bases; nucleotides not matched to a gene: 6.

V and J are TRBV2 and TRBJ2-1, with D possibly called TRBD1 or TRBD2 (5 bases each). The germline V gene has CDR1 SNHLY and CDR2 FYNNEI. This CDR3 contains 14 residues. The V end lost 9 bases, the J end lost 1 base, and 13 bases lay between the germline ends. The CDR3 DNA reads TGTGCCAGTGCCCGGGACCGTTCCTACAATGAGCAGTTCTTC. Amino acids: CASARDRSYNEQFF.

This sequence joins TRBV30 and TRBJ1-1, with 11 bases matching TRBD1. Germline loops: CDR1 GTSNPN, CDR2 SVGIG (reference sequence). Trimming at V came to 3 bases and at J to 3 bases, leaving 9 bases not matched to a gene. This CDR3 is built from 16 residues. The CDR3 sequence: CAWSPKAGQGDTEAFF. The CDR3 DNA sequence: TGTGCCTGGAGCCCGAAGGCGGGACAGGGGGACACTGAAGCTTTCTTT.

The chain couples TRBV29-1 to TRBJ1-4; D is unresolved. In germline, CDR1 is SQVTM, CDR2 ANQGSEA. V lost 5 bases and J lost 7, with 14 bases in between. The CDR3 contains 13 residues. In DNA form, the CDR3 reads TGCAGCGTTTTAGGGCAAGGACGTGAAAAACTGTTTTTT. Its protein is CSVLGQGREKLFF. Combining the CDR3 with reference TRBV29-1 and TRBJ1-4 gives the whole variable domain SAVISQKPSRDICQRGTSLTIQCQVDSQVTMMFWYRQQPGQSLTLIATANQGSEATYESGFVIDKFPISRPNLTFSTLTVSNMSPEDSSIYLCSVLGQGREKLFFGSGTQLSVL.

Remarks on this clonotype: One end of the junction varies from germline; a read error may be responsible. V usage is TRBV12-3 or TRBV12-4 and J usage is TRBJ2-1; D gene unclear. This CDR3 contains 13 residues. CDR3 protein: CASSFSRGQERFF. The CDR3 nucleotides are TGTGCCAGCAGTTTCTCCAGAGGCCAGGAGCGGTTCTTC.

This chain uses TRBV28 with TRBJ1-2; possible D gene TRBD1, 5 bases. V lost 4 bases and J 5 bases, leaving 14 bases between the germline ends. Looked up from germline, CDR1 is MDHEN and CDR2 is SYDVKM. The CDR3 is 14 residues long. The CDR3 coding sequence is TGTGCCAGCAGTTCCTCGGGACGAAGTTATGGCTACACCTTC. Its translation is CASSSSGRSYGYTF.

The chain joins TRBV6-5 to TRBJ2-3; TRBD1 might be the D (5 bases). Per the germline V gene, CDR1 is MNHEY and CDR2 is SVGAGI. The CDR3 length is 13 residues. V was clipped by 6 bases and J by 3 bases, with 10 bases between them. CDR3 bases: TGTGCCAGCAGACCAGGGATAACAGATACGCAGTATTTT. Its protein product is CASRPGITDTQYF.

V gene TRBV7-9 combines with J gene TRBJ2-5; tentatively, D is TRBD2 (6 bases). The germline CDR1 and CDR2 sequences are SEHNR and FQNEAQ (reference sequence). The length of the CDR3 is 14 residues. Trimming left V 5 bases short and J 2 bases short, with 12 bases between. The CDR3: CASSRGDWQETQYF. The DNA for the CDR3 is TGTGCCAGCAGCCGAGGGGACTGGCAAGAGACCCAGTACTTC.

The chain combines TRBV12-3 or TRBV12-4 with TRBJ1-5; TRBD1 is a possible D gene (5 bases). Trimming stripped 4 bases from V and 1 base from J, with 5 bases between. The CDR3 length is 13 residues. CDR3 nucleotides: TGTGCCAGCAGTTGGGACAGCAATCAGCCCCAGCATTTT. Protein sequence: CASSWDSNQPQHF.

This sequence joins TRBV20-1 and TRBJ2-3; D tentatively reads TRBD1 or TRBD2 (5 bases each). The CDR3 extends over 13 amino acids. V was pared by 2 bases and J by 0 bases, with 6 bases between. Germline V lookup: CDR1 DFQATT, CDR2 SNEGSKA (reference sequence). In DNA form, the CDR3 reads TGCAGTGCTAGAAGGGACAGCACAGATACGCAGTATTTT. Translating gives CSARRDSTDTQYF.

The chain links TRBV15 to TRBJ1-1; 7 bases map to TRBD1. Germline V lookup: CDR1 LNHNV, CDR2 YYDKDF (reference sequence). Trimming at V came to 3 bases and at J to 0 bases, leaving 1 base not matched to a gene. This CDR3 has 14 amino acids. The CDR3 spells CATSRGQMNTEAFF. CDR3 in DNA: TGTGCCACCAGCAGGGGACAGATGAACACTGAAGCTTTCTTT.

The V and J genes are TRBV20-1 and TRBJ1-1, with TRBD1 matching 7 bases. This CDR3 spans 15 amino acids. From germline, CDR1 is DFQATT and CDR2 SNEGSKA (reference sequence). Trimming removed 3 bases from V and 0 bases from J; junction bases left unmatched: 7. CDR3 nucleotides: TGCAGTGCTAGGGGACAGCGCGGTATGAACACTGAAGCTTTCTTT. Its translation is CSARGQRGMNTEAFF.

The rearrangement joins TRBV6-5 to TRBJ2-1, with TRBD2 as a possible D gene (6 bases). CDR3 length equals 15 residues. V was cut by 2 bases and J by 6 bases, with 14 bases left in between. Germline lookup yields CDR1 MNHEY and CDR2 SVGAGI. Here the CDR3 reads CASSYGRSTANEQFF. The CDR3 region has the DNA TGTGCCAGCAGTTACGGGAGGTCCACGGCCAATGAGCAGTTCTTC.

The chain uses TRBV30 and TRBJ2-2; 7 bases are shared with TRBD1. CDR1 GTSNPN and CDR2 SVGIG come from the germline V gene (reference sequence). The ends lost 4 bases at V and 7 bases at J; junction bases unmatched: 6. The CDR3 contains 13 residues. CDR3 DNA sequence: TGTGCCTGGACGGGACAGCTGGGCGGGGAGCTGTTTTTT. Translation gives CAWTGQLGGELFF.

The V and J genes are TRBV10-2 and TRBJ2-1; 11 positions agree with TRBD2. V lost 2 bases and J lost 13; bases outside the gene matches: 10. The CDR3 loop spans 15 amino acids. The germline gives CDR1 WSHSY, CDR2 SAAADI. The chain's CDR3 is CASSETSGSPGGQFF. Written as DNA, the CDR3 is TGCGCCAGCAGTGAGACTAGCGGGAGCCCCGGGGGACAGTTCTTC.

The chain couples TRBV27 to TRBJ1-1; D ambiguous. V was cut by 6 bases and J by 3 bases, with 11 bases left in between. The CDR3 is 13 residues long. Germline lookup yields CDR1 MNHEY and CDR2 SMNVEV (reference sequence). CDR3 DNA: TGTGCCAGCAGGAAGGACGAGGACACTGAAGCTTTCTTT. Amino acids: CASRKDEDTEAFF.

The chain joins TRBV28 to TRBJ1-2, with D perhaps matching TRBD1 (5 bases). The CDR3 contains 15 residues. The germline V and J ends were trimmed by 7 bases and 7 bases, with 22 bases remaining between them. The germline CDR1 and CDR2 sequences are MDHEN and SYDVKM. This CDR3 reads CASTITGEGIRGYTF. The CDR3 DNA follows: TGTGCCAGCACCATAACAGGAGAGGGGATACGTGGCTACACCTTC.

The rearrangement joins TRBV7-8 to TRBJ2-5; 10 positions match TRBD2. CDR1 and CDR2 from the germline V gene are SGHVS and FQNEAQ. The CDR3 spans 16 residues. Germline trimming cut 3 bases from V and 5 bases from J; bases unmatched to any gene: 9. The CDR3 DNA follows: TGTGCCAGCAGCTTTCTAGCGGGGGCCCAGGGGGAGACCCAGTACTTC. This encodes CASSFLAGAQGETQYF.

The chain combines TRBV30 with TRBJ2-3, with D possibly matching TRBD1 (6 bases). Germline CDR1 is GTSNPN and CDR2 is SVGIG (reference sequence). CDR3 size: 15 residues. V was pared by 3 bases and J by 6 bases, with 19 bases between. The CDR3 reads CAWRAGQLFADTQYF. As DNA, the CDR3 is TGTGCCTGGAGAGCCGGACAGTTATTCGCGGATACGCAGTATTTT.

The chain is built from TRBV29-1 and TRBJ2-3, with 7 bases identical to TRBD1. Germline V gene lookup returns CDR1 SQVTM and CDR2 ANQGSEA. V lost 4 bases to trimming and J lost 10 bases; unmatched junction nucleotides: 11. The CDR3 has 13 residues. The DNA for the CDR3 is TGCAGCGTTGTGAACGGGACAGCCAGGCCGCAGTATTTT. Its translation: CSVVNGTARPQYF.